Presented here are 27 T cell receptor beta chains from one specimen sequenced in a study of T cell changes during pregnancy in multiple sclerosis. The method was immunoSEQ multiplex PCR; TCRdb's version includes in-frame clones alone and lacks a portion of them. This repertoire shows about 89,000 clones, approximately 94% found once; its top ten account for 0.84%. The sample consisted of peripheral blood, taken in the third trimester of pregnancy. Receptors originate from a female donor with multiple sclerosis, enrolled in a pregnancy study.

The chain employs TRBV15 and TRBJ1-5; 11 nucleotides agree with TRBD1. V dropped 1 base and J dropped 4; count of bases not matched to a gene: 3. The CDR3 is 16 residues long. Germline V CDR1 and CDR2: LNHNV, YYDKDF (reference sequence). The CDR3 reads CATSRGRDRGNQPQHF. CDR3 coding DNA: TGTGCCACCAGCAGAGGACGGGACAGGGGGAATCAGCCCCAGCATTTT.

This sequence joins TRBV2 and TRBJ1-3; D remains ambiguous. The CDR3 has 17 residues. The germline V and J ends were trimmed by 2 bases and 0 bases, with 14 bases remaining between them. Germline loops: CDR1 SNHLY, CDR2 FYNNEI. The CDR3 sequence is CASSERGWGSSGNTIYF. In nucleotides, the CDR3 is TGTGCCAGCAGTGAACGGGGATGGGGAAGCTCTGGAAACACCATATATTTT.

The rearrangement joins TRBV9 to TRBJ1-2; tentatively, D is TRBD1 (6 bases). This CDR3 has 14 amino acids. Germline CDR1 reads SGDLS; CDR2 reads YYNGEE. V gave up 2 bases and J gave up 5 bases, with 13 bases separating them. As DNA, the CDR3 is TGTGCCAGCAGCGTGGCAGGGGATGGGTATGGCTACACCTTC. Its protein product is CASSVAGDGYGYTF.

The gene calls are TRBV30 and TRBJ2-7; perhaps TRBD2 as D (5 bases). Looked up from germline, CDR1 is GTSNPN and CDR2 is SVGIG (reference sequence). Deletions cut 3 bases from V and 3 bases from J, with 15 bases between. The CDR3 sequence is 14 residues long. DNA for the CDR3: TGTGCCTGGAGGAGGACGGGCCGGGGCTACGAGCAGTACTTC. Translating it yields CAWRRTGRGYEQYF.

The chain joins TRBV4-3 to TRBJ2-5; D perhaps matches TRBD1 (6 bases). This CDR3 is built from 14 residues. V shed 0 bases and J shed 3 bases, with 8 bases lying between them. The germline V gene has CDR1 LGHNA and CDR2 YSLEER. The CDR3 loop reads CASSQEPGEETQYF. For the CDR3, the DNA is TGCGCCAGCAGCCAAGAACCAGGGGAAGAGACCCAGTACTTC.

The rearrangement uses TRBV28 and TRBJ1-5; the D is unclear. With 1 base removed from V and 0 bases from J, the gap between germline ends came to 7 bases. Germline lookup yields CDR1 MDHEN and CDR2 SYDVKM. The CDR3 contains 15 residues. The CDR3 region has the DNA TGTGCCAGCAGTTTATACGCGGATAGCAATCAGCCCCAGCATTTT. As protein: CASSLYADSNQPQHF.

The chain combines TRBV6-1 with TRBJ1-2; tentative D call: TRBD1 (6 bases). The CDR3 contains 16 residues. Germline V gene lookup returns CDR1 MNHNS and CDR2 SASEGT. V lost 4 bases and J 3 bases, leaving 18 bases between the germline ends. In DNA form, the CDR3 reads TGTGCCAGCAGTGCTTCGGGGGGGGCTGGAGACTATGGCTACACCTTC. It translates to CASSASGGAGDYGYTF.

The chain joins TRBV5-1 to TRBJ2-1, with D perhaps TRBD2 (5 bases). The V and J ends lost 0 bases and 7 bases respectively, with 17 bases between them. This CDR3 region has 16 residues. Germline-derived CDR1 and CDR2 are SGHRS and YFSETQ. CDR3 coding DNA: TGCGCCAGCAGCTTGGTTTTCGGGGTCTCGGGAAATGAGCAGTTCTTC. Translated: CASSLVFGVSGNEQFF.

The rearrangement links TRBV29-1 to TRBJ2-3; 7 bases line up with TRBD1. The CDR3 sequence is 13 residues long. J lost 1 base, V lost 7 bases, and 5 bases had no gene match. Germline CDR1 is SQVTM and CDR2 is ANQGSEA. CDR3: CSDLQGRTDTQYF. In DNA form, the CDR3 reads TGCAGCGACTTACAGGGGCGCACAGATACGCAGTATTTT.

V gene TRBV28 combines with J gene TRBJ2-2; a weak D match, TRBD2 (6 bases). Trimming cost V 2 bases and J 2 bases, with 24 bases left between them. Germline CDR1 and CDR2: MDHEN and SYDVKM. The CDR3 is 20 residues long. In nucleotides, the CDR3 is TGTGCCAGCAGTTTAAGTCGCGGGGACGGCCTGCCCCCTAACACCGGGGAGCTGTTTTTT. Translating it yields CASSLSRGDGLPPNTGELFF.

The CDR3 nucleotides read TGTGCCAGTAGGGGTGGCAGGTCCAATCAGCCCCAGCATTTT. This gives the protein CASRGGRSNQPQHF. This chain joins TRBV19 and TRBJ1-5; D remains ambiguous. Between the trimmed V and J ends, which lost 6 bases and 3 bases, there was a span of 12 bases. CDR1 is LNHDA and CDR2 is SQIVND in the germline V gene (reference sequence). The CDR3 spans 14 residues.

Here the CDR3 DNA reads TGTGCCAGCAGTCTTAGAGCCGGGGAGCTGTTTTTT. Translating gives CASSLRAGELFF. The V gene is TRBV27, the J gene TRBJ2-2; D not certain. Trimming shortened V by 5 bases and J by 6 bases, and 7 bases separated the two germline ends. Germline V gene lookup returns CDR1 MNHEY and CDR2 SMNVEV (reference sequence). CDR3 length: 12 amino acids.

The V gene is TRBV5-1, the J gene TRBJ1-2; 7 bases fit TRBD1. Germline trimming cut 4 bases from V and 2 bases from J; bases unmatched to any gene: 11. Germline V gene sequence: CDR1 SGHRS, CDR2 YFSETQ. The CDR3 has 16 amino acids. Here the CDR3 reads CASSLHRLGQNYGYTF. CDR3 nucleotide sequence: TGCGCCAGCAGCCTACATCGCCTGGGACAGAACTATGGCTACACCTTC.

The J gene is TRBJ2-6, the V gene TRBV2, with D perhaps matching TRBD1 (6 bases). The CDR3 contains 20 residues. Deletions cut 2 bases from V and 0 bases from J, with 20 bases between. Germline V gene data show CDR1 as SNHLY and CDR2 as FYNNEI. The CDR3 sequence is CASSELNQRDTSSGANVLTF. CDR3 coding DNA: TGTGCCAGCAGTGAATTGAATCAACGGGACACCTCCTCTGGGGCCAACGTCCTGACTTTC. Complete variable domain (other parts from reference TRBV2 and TRBJ2-6): EPEVTQTPSHQVTQMGQEVILRCVPISNHLYFYWYRQILGQKVEFLVSFYNNEISEKSEIFDDQFSVERPDGSNFTLKIRSTKLEDSAMYFCASSELNQRDTSSGANVLTFGAGSRLTVL.

The rearrangement uses TRBV29-1 and TRBJ1-2; perhaps TRBD1 as D (6 bases). This CDR3 has 13 amino acids. CDR1 SQVTM and CDR2 ANQGSEA come from the germline V gene. Trimming pared 8 bases from V and 5 bases from J, leaving 18 bases between. In DNA, the CDR3 is TGCAGCACTGTGACAGGCCTCGGGTATGGCTACACCTTC. As protein: CSTVTGLGYGYTF.

The gene calls are TRBV18 and TRBJ2-7; 7 bases fit TRBD1. V was clipped by 2 bases and J by 3 bases; unmatched bases: 1. From germline, CDR1 is KGHSH and CDR2 LQKENI. CDR3 length: 13 residues. In nucleotides, the CDR3 is TGTGCCAGCTCACCAGGACAGGACTACGAGCAGTACTTC. This gives the protein CASSPGQDYEQYF.

V usage is TRBV9 and J usage is TRBJ2-1; possible D gene TRBD2, 5 bases. CDR1 SGDLS and CDR2 YYNGEE come from the germline V gene. The length of the CDR3 is 13 residues. Trimming took 4 bases from V and 3 from J, leaving 8 bases between them. The CDR3 spells CASSPDYYNEQFF. The DNA of the CDR3 is TGTGCCAGCAGCCCAGACTACTACAATGAGCAGTTCTTC.

The chain is built from TRBV9 and TRBJ2-2, with TRBD2 identical over 11 bases. With V trimmed by 4 bases and J by 4 bases, 6 bases remained unmatched. The germline CDR1 and CDR2 sequences are SGDLS and YYNGEE. The length of the CDR3 is 16 residues. The CDR3 DNA sequence: TGTGCCAGCAGCATAGCGGGAGGGCCCCTCACCGGGGAGCTGTTTTTT. Protein sequence: CASSIAGGPLTGELFF.

This clone was counted a single time. This chain uses TRBV6-5 with TRBJ1-2; D perhaps matches TRBD1 (6 bases). The CDR3 contains 15 residues. V was trimmed by 6 bases and J by 0 bases, leaving 14 bases between them. Germline V gene data show CDR1 as MNHEY and CDR2 as SVGAGI. This CDR3 reads CASRRDTISNYGYTF. CDR3 DNA: TGTGCCAGCAGAAGGGACACCATCTCTAACTATGGCTACACCTTC.

V is TRBV7-9 and J is TRBJ2-1; possible D gene TRBD2, 5 bases. Per germline, CDR1 SEHNR and CDR2 FQNEAQ (reference sequence). This CDR3 comprises 17 residues. V shed 4 bases and J shed 0 bases, with 16 bases lying between them. The CDR3 nucleotides are TGTGCCAGCAGCTCCGCCCTAGGACTTAGCTCCTACAATGAGCAGTTCTTC. Protein: CASSSALGLSSYNEQFF.

The chain recombines TRBV6-5 with TRBJ1-1; D is unclear. The CDR3 totals 13 residues. Trimming took 2 bases from V and 1 from J, leaving 5 bases between them. Germline V CDR1 and CDR2: MNHEY, SVGAGI. CDR3 sequence reads: CASSYGRNTEAFF. CDR3 nucleotides: TGTGCCAGCAGTTACGGCCGGAACACTGAAGCTTTCTTT.

The rearrangement links TRBV30 to TRBJ2-6; the D gene is possibly TRBD2 (7 bases). Per the germline V gene, CDR1 is GTSNPN and CDR2 is SVGIG (reference sequence). The CDR3 loop spans 18 amino acids. Deletions cut 0 bases from V and 0 bases from J, with 15 bases between. This CDR3 reads CAWSVGGVGGSGANVLTF. The CDR3 region has the DNA TGTGCCTGGAGTGTAGGGGGGGTGGGGGGCTCTGGGGCCAACGTCCTGACTTTC.

The chain joins TRBV11-2 to TRBJ2-5; 11 bases line up with TRBD1. Germline V gene sequence: CDR1 SGHAT, CDR2 FQNNGV. The V and J ends lost 3 bases and 5 bases, in that order; junction bases with no gene match: 8. CDR3 length: 16 amino acids. CDR3 bases: TGTGCCAGCAGCTTCCCCCGGGACAGGGGGGGGGAGACCCAGTACTTC. Translated, it gives CASSFPRDRGGETQYF. Looking up the rest from reference TRBV11-2 and TRBJ2-5 gives the full variable domain: EAGVAQSPRYKIIEKRQSVAFWCNPISGHATLYWYQQILGQGPKLLIQFQNNGVVDDSQLPKDRFSAERLKGVDSTLKIQPAKLEDSAVYLCASSFPRDRGGETQYFGPGTRLLVL.

The gene calls are TRBV27 and TRBJ1-5; no clear D. The CDR3 is made up of 14 amino acids. The V and J ends lost 3 bases and 4 bases respectively, with 10 bases between them. In germline, CDR1 is MNHEY, CDR2 SMNVEV (reference sequence). CDR3 DNA: TGTGCCAGCAGTTTTATAGCTACAAATCAGCCCCAGCATTTT. This sequence encodes CASSFIATNQPQHF.

The genes are TRBV6-5 and TRBJ2-1; TRBD1 agrees at 7 bases. The CDR3 covers 15 residues. CDR1 and CDR2 (germline): MNHEY, SVGAGI. The V and J ends lost 6 bases and 5 bases, in that order; junction bases with no gene match: 10. The CDR3 DNA follows: TGTGCCAGCAGACCAGACAGGGTGGTTCACAATGAGCAGTTCTTC. Its translation is CASRPDRVVHNEQFF.

This clone came up once. The chain links TRBV5-5 to TRBJ2-1; 10 bases agree with TRBD2. Germline CDR1 and CDR2: SGHKS and YYEKEE (reference sequence). The V segment lost 2 bases and the J segment 12 bases; nucleotides outside the gene matches: 8. The CDR3 totals 14 residues. The CDR3 DNA is TGTGCCAGCAGCTTTGCTAGCGGGAGTGGTTTGCAGTTCTTC. Its translation is CASSFASGSGLQFF.

In DNA, the CDR3 is TGTGCCAGCAGCGGATGGACTAGCGGCTCCTACAATGAGCAGTTCTTC. It specifies CASSGWTSGSYNEQFF. The chain uses TRBV5-6 and TRBJ2-1; 10 nucleotides match TRBD2. J was trimmed by 0 bases and V by 4 bases; bases with no gene match: 4. The germline CDR1 and CDR2 sequences are SGHDT and YYEEEE. CDR3 length: 16 residues. Combining the CDR3 with reference TRBV5-6 and TRBJ2-1 gives the whole variable domain DAGVTQSPTHLIKTRGQQVTLRCSPKSGHDTVSWYQQALGQGPQFIFQYYEEEERQRGNFPDRFSGHQFPNYSSELNVNALLLGDSALYLCASSGWTSGSYNEQFFGPGTRLTVL.